This T cell receptor (beta chain) was found in a study of cytomegalovirus exposure and HLA in healthy donors. Findings of the study overall: In a later analysis, TCR association rates varied by HLA locus: DRB1 most, HLA-C fewest. Later analysis showed most CMV-associated TCR beta chains appearing HLA-restricted. Confirmation was obtained in vitro that three CMV-associated chains are specific for CMV antigens. Earlier analysis yielded a pattern in which most TCR beta V segments were productive about 90% or about 30% of the time.

Use of 60 Vbeta and 13 Jbeta primers characterized the PCR. Assay: immunoSEQ multiplex PCR; the TCRdb copy retains only in-frame clones and omits some. The profile covers more than 95,000 clones, with around 82% appearing a single time and over 9% taken by the ten largest. Germline values: CDR1 MNHNY, CDR2 SVGAGI (reference sequence). The CDR3 length is 15 residues. To note about this clone: The antigen remains unidentified. Germline and junction disagree at one end, which may indicate a read error.

The source is a woman aged 18-29 years in good health and CMV-seropositive. The chain uses TRBV6-6 and TRBJ2-3; 12 nucleotides align to TRBD2. The specimen was PBMCs. CDR3: CASSLAGGSSDMQYF. DNA of the CDR3: TGTGCCAGCAGCCTAGCGGGGGGGAGCTCCGATATGCAGTATTTT.